A single sample is the source of the 25 T cell receptor beta chains below, sequenced in a study of blood T cell repertoires in COVID-19. Sequenced by immunoSEQ multiplex PCR; TCRdb stores in-frame clones only, minus some. The repertoire includes 68,000 or so clones, less than 80% of them detected once, and 30% to 40% sits in the top ten. Sequencing was carried out using peripheral blood. All receptors come from a human donor in a cohort sampled during active COVID-19.

This clone was recorded only once. The gene calls are TRBV2 and TRBJ1-5, with D possibly matching TRBD1 (6 bases). V was cut by 5 bases and J by 0 bases, with 20 bases left in between. CDR1 and CDR2 (germline): SNHLY, FYNNEI. The CDR3 covers 18 residues. The CDR3 loop is CASSLIQGSRYSNQPQHF. The CDR3 bases are TGTGCCAGCAGTTTAATACAGGGTTCCCGTTATAGCAATCAGCCCCAGCATTTT.

This clone was counted once. The rearrangement uses TRBV29-1 and TRBJ1-1; D may be TRBD1 (5 bases). The CDR3 has 12 amino acids. In germline, CDR1 is SQVTM, CDR2 ANQGSEA. Trimming pared 2 bases from V and 6 bases from J, leaving 10 bases between. The CDR3 spells CSVEKGFAEAFF. CDR3 DNA sequence: TGCAGCGTTGAAAAGGGGTTCGCTGAAGCTTTCTTT.

This rearrangement joins TRBV29-1 to TRBJ1-2, with D unclear. Trimming stripped 4 bases from V and 0 bases from J, with 9 bases between. This CDR3 comprises 13 residues. Germline V gene lookup returns CDR1 SQVTM and CDR2 ANQGSEA. CDR3 sequence: CSVGTGSNYGYTF. The CDR3 DNA sequence: TGCAGCGTTGGCACGGGATCTAACTATGGCTACACCTTC.

The chain uses TRBV5-1 and TRBJ2-1; 13 bases align to TRBD2. The CDR3 loop spans 17 amino acids. From germline, CDR1 is SGHRS and CDR2 YFSETQ. The junction had 5 bases not matched to a gene; V was cut back by 4 bases and J by 1 base. The CDR3 nucleotides read TGCGCCAGCAGCCCTGGGGGACTAGCGGGGTCCTACAATGAGCAGTTCTTC. This gives the protein CASSPGGLAGSYNEQFF.

The chain has TRBV5-6 and TRBJ2-7, with unresolved D. CDR3 length: 13 amino acids. Trimming stripped 0 bases from V and 6 bases from J, with 10 bases between. Germline-derived CDR1 and CDR2 are SGHDT and YYEEEE. CDR3 sequence reads: CASSLAGWSEQYF. CDR3 bases: TGTGCCAGCAGCTTGGCCGGGTGGAGCGAGCAGTACTTC.

The V and J genes are TRBV27 and TRBJ2-1; D perhaps matches TRBD1 (5 bases). In germline, CDR1 is MNHEY, CDR2 SMNVEV (reference sequence). The CDR3 loop spans 18 amino acids. Trimming stripped 3 bases from V and 4 bases from J, with 22 bases between. The CDR3 DNA is TGTGCCAGCAGTTTTAATGGACCCCGAATATCAGGGTACAATGAGCAGTTCTTC. It translates to CASSFNGPRISGYNEQFF.

This clone was detected a few times. V and J are TRBV28 and TRBJ1-2; TRBD1 might be the D (5 bases). Germline V gene lookup returns CDR1 MDHEN and CDR2 SYDVKM. The CDR3 loop spans 15 amino acids. Trimming took 6 bases from V and 6 from J, leaving 20 bases between them. The CDR3 loop is CASSHRGQGGDGYTF. The CDR3 DNA reads TGTGCCAGCAGCCACCGGGGTCAGGGAGGTGATGGCTACACCTTC.

Comments on this clone: At one end the junction does not follow the germline gene, possibly because of a read error. The rearrangement links TRBV19 to TRBJ2-7; TRBD1 aligns across 7 bases. Per germline, CDR1 LNHDA and CDR2 SQIVND (reference sequence). The CDR3 is 13 residues long. CDR3 amino acids: CASSIGQGDEQYF. In nucleotides, the CDR3 is TGTGCCAGTAGCATAGGGCAGGGGGATGAGCAGTACTTC.

This chain joins TRBV14 and TRBJ2-7, with TRBD2 matching 8 bases. The J segment lost 2 bases and the V segment lost 1 base, leaving 7 bases of the junction unmatched. CDR1 SGHDN and CDR2 FVKESK come from the germline V gene. There are 16 residues in the CDR3. CDR3 in amino acids: CASSQGFVGGAYEQYF. For the CDR3, the DNA is TGTGCCAGCAGCCAAGGTTTCGTCGGGGGGGCCTACGAGCAGTACTTC.

This clone was observed once. This chain connects TRBV11-2 to TRBJ2-7, with D possibly being TRBD2 (5 bases). This CDR3 spans 12 amino acids. Per germline, CDR1 SGHAT and CDR2 FQNNGV. Trimming shortened V by 1 base and J by 7 bases, and 8 bases separated the two germline ends. The CDR3 protein is CASSLVTGEQYF. CDR3 nucleotides: TGTGCCAGCAGCTTAGTAACGGGGGAGCAGTACTTC. Combining the CDR3 with reference TRBV11-2 and TRBJ2-7 gives the whole variable domain EAGVAQSPRYKIIEKRQSVAFWCNPISGHATLYWYQQILGQGPKLLIQFQNNGVVDDSQLPKDRFSAERLKGVDSTLKIQPAKLEDSAVYLCASSLVTGEQYFGPGTRLTVT.

The CDR3 nucleotides read TGTGCCATCAGTCCCACAGGGGGCGACTATGGCTACACCTTC. Translated: CAISPTGGDYGYTF. The V call is TRBV10-3, the J call TRBJ1-2; 9 positions match TRBD1. Germline CDR1 and CDR2: ENHRY and SYGVKD. V was pared by 5 bases and J by 3 bases, with 4 bases of the junction left unmatched. The CDR3 spans 14 residues.

In regard to this clone: At one of its ends the junction is not consistent with the germline gene, which may arise from a read error. As DNA, the CDR3 is TGTGCCAGCAGCTTACCGAAGGGACAGACAAAATTC. Translated, it gives CASSLPKGQTKF. The chain carries TRBV7-8 and TRBJ2-7; 7 positions match TRBD1. The germline V gene encodes CDR1 SGHVS and CDR2 FQNEAQ. The CDR3 runs to 12 residues.

As concerns this clone: A read error may produce the germline difference seen at one junction end. The chain links TRBV7-7 to TRBJ2-1, with 13 bases fitting TRBD2. The CDR3 runs 14 residues. Germline CDR1 is SSHAT and CDR2 is FNYEAQ (reference sequence). CDR3 amino acids: CASSLTSGRGEQFF. The CDR3 region has the DNA TGTGCTAGCAGCTTAACTAGCGGGAGGGGTGAGCAGTTCTTC.

The chain recombines TRBV10-1 with TRBJ2-7, with 7 positions matching TRBD2. Germline V gives CDR1 WNHNN, CDR2 SYGVQD (reference sequence). The CDR3 covers 16 residues. V lost 6 bases, J lost 0 bases, and 11 bases stayed unmatched. The CDR3 DNA reads TGCGCCAGCAGCTCCTCTTTGGGCGGGAGCTCCTACGAGCAGTACTTC. This encodes CASSSSLGGSSYEQYF.

The V and J genes are TRBV28 and TRBJ1-5; 7 nucleotides match TRBD1. Germline assignment: CDR1 MDHEN and CDR2 SYDVKM. The CDR3 consists of 15 residues. The ends lost 5 bases at V and 7 bases at J; junction bases unmatched: 11. CDR3 coding DNA: TGTGCCAGCAGTCCGAGAGACAGGGCCGGACAGCCCCAGCATTTT. Translating gives CASSPRDRAGQPQHF.

This chain uses TRBV18 with TRBJ2-3; 10 nucleotides line up with TRBD2. Losses at the gene ends were 3 bases for V and 3 bases for J; bases not matched to a gene: 6. Germline CDR1 reads KGHSH; CDR2 reads LQKENI. This CDR3 is 16 amino acids long. The CDR3 sequence is CASSPTTSGMTDTQYF. The CDR3 DNA is TGTGCCAGCTCACCTACAACTAGCGGGATGACAGATACGCAGTATTTT.

The chain employs TRBV18 and TRBJ1-4; D gene unclear. The CDR3 has 14 amino acids. V lost 4 bases to trimming and J lost 8 bases, with 14 bases between them. Germline values: CDR1 KGHSH, CDR2 LQKENI. The DNA for the CDR3 is TGTGCCAGCTCACGACTGGATGTCGGGGAAAAACTGTTTTTT. Translating it yields CASSRLDVGEKLFF.

This clone was detected only a few times. The chain is built from TRBV2 and TRBJ1-4; TRBD1 is a possible D gene (5 bases). Trimming shortened V by 5 bases and J by 5 bases, and 12 bases separated the two germline ends. This CDR3 comprises 14 residues. Looked up from germline, CDR1 is SNHLY and CDR2 is FYNNEI. CDR3 sequence: CASSKGQGNEKLFF. For the CDR3, the DNA is TGTGCCAGCAGTAAAGGACAAGGAAATGAAAAACTGTTTTTT.

The V gene is TRBV11-2, the J gene TRBJ2-1, with a tentative D call TRBD2 (5 bases). The CDR3 has 13 residues. The ends were cut back, 5 bases at V and 4 bases at J, with 9 bases in the middle. Germline V lookup: CDR1 SGHAT, CDR2 FQNNGV. The CDR3 here is CASSRTGYNEQFF. The CDR3 DNA sequence: TGTGCCAGCAGCCGGACGGGGTACAATGAGCAGTTCTTC.

The chain links TRBV9 to TRBJ2-7; TRBD2 matches 8 bases. V was pared by 4 bases and J by 0 bases, with 12 bases of the junction left unmatched. Germline V CDR1 and CDR2: SGDLS, YYNGEE. The CDR3 has 17 amino acids. The CDR3 loop reads CASSPYSGKGLSYEQYF. CDR3 DNA sequence: TGTGCCAGCAGCCCCTATAGCGGGAAGGGCCTCTCCTACGAGCAGTACTTC.

The chain uses TRBV4-2 and TRBJ2-1, with no clear D. CDR3 length equals 12 residues. Per the germline V gene, CDR1 is LGHNA and CDR2 is YNFKEQ. V was pared by 0 bases and J by 6 bases, with 3 bases between. The CDR3 sequence is CASSQDRNEQFF. The CDR3 DNA reads as TGTGCCAGCAGCCAAGACCGCAATGAGCAGTTCTTC.

This sequence joins TRBV6-5 and TRBJ1-5; tentatively, D is TRBD1 (6 bases). CDR3 size: 13 residues. Germline CDR1 MNHEY, CDR2 SVGAGI. V was clipped by 8 bases and J by 2 bases, with 10 bases between them. CDR3 sequence reads: CASSRQGNQPQHF. CDR3 nucleotide sequence: TGTGCCAGCTCCCGACAGGGCAATCAGCCCCAGCATTTT.

V is TRBV6-2 or TRBV6-3 and J is TRBJ2-1; 10 bases line up with TRBD2. The CDR3 contains 20 residues. Germline V gene lookup returns CDR1 MNHEY and CDR2 SVGEGT. J was trimmed by 1 base and V by 0 bases; bases with no gene match: 12. This CDR3 reads CASSYSPSGSPFASYNEQFF. The CDR3 DNA reads TGTGCCAGCAGTTACTCGCCTAGCGGGAGTCCTTTCGCGTCCTACAATGAGCAGTTCTTC.

This clone showed up just a few times. CDR3 DNA: TGTGCCAGCAGTTACGGCACCCGGGGGAACACCGGGGAGCTGTTTTTT. Amino acid sequence: CASSYGTRGNTGELFF. V and J are TRBV6-6 and TRBJ2-2; possible D gene TRBD2, 5 bases. The germline V and J ends were trimmed by 2 bases and 1 base, with 11 bases remaining between them. CDR1 and CDR2 (germline): MNHNY, SVGAGI (reference sequence). CDR3 length equals 16 residues.

This rearrangement joins TRBV4-1 to TRBJ1-1; TRBD1 might be the D (6 bases). The germline CDR1 and CDR2 sequences are MGHRA and YSYEKL. The ends were cut back, 3 bases at V and 7 bases at J, with 15 bases in the middle. This CDR3 spans 14 amino acids. CDR3 protein: CASSQNRADIEAFF. CDR3 nucleotide sequence: TGCGCCAGCAGCCAGAACAGGGCGGACATTGAAGCTTTCTTT.